The 23 T cell receptor beta chains presented below share a single source sample, sequenced in a study of post-analysis software for immune sequencing data. Overall study findings and caveats: In patients, five TRBV segments were more frequent than in controls, with TRBV5-6, TRBV5-1 and TRBV20-1 among them.

Prepared libraries of TCR beta cDNA carried unique molecular identifiers. TCRdb redid the calling of the PCR reads with MiXCR, one entry per CDR3 protein. The profile shows about 820,000 distinct CDR3 sequences, approximately 53% of them singletons. No antigen is known for these receptors. Sample: blood. Every receptor here comes from a girl aged 5-17 years with multiple sclerosis.

Concerning this clonotype itself: Sequence at one end of the junction differs from germline and may be a read error. The chain's CDR3 is CASSQERTGLGEQYF. The CDR3 DNA follows: TGTGCCAGTAGCCAAGAGAGAACAGGGCTCGGGGAGCAGTACTTC. The chain combines TRBV3-1 with TRBJ2-7; TRBD1 is a possible D gene (6 bases). The CDR3 is 15 amino acids. CDR1 and CDR2 from the germline V gene are LGHDT and YNNKEL (reference sequence).

CDR3 loop: CASSPSQTRDYEQYF. CDR3 sequence (DNA): TGTGCCAGCAGCCCGTCCCAGACTAGAGACTACGAGCAGTACTTC. The chain combines TRBV5-6 with TRBJ2-5; tentatively, D is TRBD2 (6 bases). The assigned J gene may be wrong: the sequence end matches TRBJ2-7 better. Germline assignment: CDR1 SGHDT and CDR2 YYEEEE. The CDR3 totals 15 residues.

V and J are TRBV20-1 and TRBJ2-5, with D hard to call. The CDR3 consists of 14 residues. CDR1 is DFQATT and CDR2 is SNEGSKA in the germline V gene (reference sequence). With 4 bases removed from V and 6 bases from J, the gap between germline ends came to 18 bases. The CDR3 reads CSATSLGNQKTQYF. For the CDR3, the DNA is TGCAGTGCTACATCGTTGGGGAATCAAAAGACCCAGTACTTC.

This rearrangement joins TRBV6-5 to TRBJ1-6; D is perhaps TRBD1 (5 bases). Germline CDR1 and CDR2: MNHEY and SVGAGI. Trimming left V 4 bases short and J 11 bases short, with 15 bases between. There are 14 residues in the CDR3. The CDR3, as DNA: TGTGCCAGCAGTTCGGGACGGAATTTGGCACCCCTCCACTTT. Amino acid sequence: CASSSGRNLAPLHF.

CDR3 in amino acids: CASSLGGARDEKLFF. The CDR3 DNA sequence: TGCGCCAGCAGCTTGGGAGGGGCGCGGGATGAAAAACTGTTTTTT. J is TRBJ1-4 and V is TRBV5-1, with TRBD1 as a possible D gene (5 bases). Deletions cut 0 bases from V and 6 bases from J, with 12 bases between. This CDR3 has 15 amino acids. Germline lookup yields CDR1 SGHRS and CDR2 YFSETQ.

The rearrangement links TRBV5-1 to TRBJ2-2; 10 bases are a match to TRBD2. V lost 4 bases and J lost 5; bases outside the gene matches: 5. The CDR3 is 15 residues long. Germline V lookup: CDR1 SGHRS, CDR2 YFSETQ. For the CDR3, the DNA is TGCGCCAGCAGCGCGACTAGCGGGCAAACCGGGGAGCTGTTTTTT. It codes for CASSATSGQTGELFF. The full variable domain, completed using reference TRBV5-1 and TRBJ2-2, is KAGVTQTPRYLIKTRGQQVTLSCSPISGHRSVSWYQQTPGQGLQFLFEYFSETQRNKGNFPGRFSGRQFSNSRSEMNVSTLELGDSALYLCASSATSGQTGELFFGEGSRLTVL.

This chain joins TRBV5-1 and TRBJ2-5; D possibly corresponds to TRBD2 (5 bases). The germline CDR1 and CDR2 sequences are SGHRS and YFSETQ. V lost 1 base and J 5 bases, leaving 15 bases between the germline ends. The CDR3 is 15 residues long. The CDR3 protein is CASSLSAAGAETQYF. DNA of the CDR3: TGCGCCAGCAGCTTGAGTGCTGCGGGTGCGGAGACCCAGTACTTC.

This clonotype has a handful of counts. CDR3: CSAWGQGVDEQYF. In nucleotides, the CDR3 is TGCAGTGCTTGGGGACAGGGGGTCGACGAGCAGTACTTC. The rearrangement uses TRBV20-1 and TRBJ2-7, with 11 bases lining up with TRBD1. This CDR3 region has 13 residues. Trimming at V came to 5 bases and at J to 5 bases, leaving 5 bases not matched to a gene. Germline V gene lookup returns CDR1 DFQATT and CDR2 SNEGSKA (reference sequence).

The CDR3 DNA reads TGCAGCGTTTGGGACAGGCCCTCTAGCACAGATACGCAGTATTTT. Residues: CSVWDRPSSTDTQYF. V and J are TRBV29-1 and TRBJ2-3, with 8 bases matching TRBD1. V shed 5 bases, J shed 0 bases, and the junction held 7 bases outside the gene matches. There are 15 residues in the CDR3. Germline values: CDR1 SQVTM, CDR2 ANQGSEA.

This chain links TRBV7-2 with TRBJ2-7; D may be TRBD1 or TRBD2 (5 bases each). Germline V CDR1 and CDR2: SGHTA, FQGNSA. This CDR3 comprises 15 residues. Trimming cost V 5 bases and J 6 bases, with 20 bases left between them. CDR3 residues: CASSLRWAGGGEQYF. CDR3 DNA sequence: TGTGCCAGCAGCCTTAGATGGGCAGGTGGGGGCGAGCAGTACTTC.

This clonotype has only a few counts. CDR3 residues: CSASETSGRGNEQFF. In DNA form, the CDR3 reads TGCAGTGCTAGCGAGACTAGCGGGAGGGGGAATGAGCAGTTCTTC. The chain employs TRBV20-1 and TRBJ2-1; 14 bases match TRBD2. This CDR3 is 15 amino acids long. Germline V gene lookup returns CDR1 DFQATT and CDR2 SNEGSKA (reference sequence). Unmatched junction bases numbered 5, after V lost 3 bases and J lost 7 bases.

The chain has TRBV29-1 and TRBJ2-2; 11 nucleotides agree with TRBD1. V gave up 2 bases and J gave up 13 bases; unmatched junction bases: 6. Germline CDR1 reads SQVTM; CDR2 reads ANQGSEA. This CDR3 region has 13 residues. The chain's CDR3 is CSVERGQGGRLFF. CDR3 in DNA: TGCAGCGTTGAAAGGGGACAGGGGGGACGGCTGTTTTTT.

The gene calls are TRBV29-1 and TRBJ2-6; possibly TRBD2 for D (6 bases). The CDR3 length is 16 residues. Germline lookup yields CDR1 SQVTM and CDR2 ANQGSEA. Trimming shortened V by 5 bases and J by 0 bases, and 14 bases separated the two germline ends. The CDR3 DNA reads as TGCAGCGTTAGCGGGCCCACTACCTCTGGGGCCAACGTCCTGACTTTC. Its protein is CSVSGPTTSGANVLTF.

The rearrangement uses TRBV6-2 or TRBV6-3 and TRBJ2-1; D gene unclear. Germline CDR1 MNHEY, CDR2 SVGEGT. Trimming left V 2 bases short and J 2 bases short, with 13 bases between. The CDR3 is 16 amino acids. The CDR3 sequence is CASSYVPVGPYNEQFF. In nucleotides, the CDR3 is TGTGCCAGCAGTTACGTGCCCGTGGGCCCCTACAATGAGCAGTTCTTC.

This clonotype was observed once. The chain links TRBV5-1 to TRBJ1-5; D unresolved. The CDR3 is 15 amino acids. Looked up from germline, CDR1 is SGHRS and CDR2 is YFSETQ. V was pared by 2 bases and J by 0 bases, with 9 bases between. The CDR3 nucleotides read TGCGCCAGCAGCTTAGGGATTAATAGCAATCAGCCCCAGCATTTT. This sequence encodes CASSLGINSNQPQHF.

The CDR3 DNA is TGTGCCAGCAGTTACTCGCTAGGAGCCTACGAGCAGTACTTC. Its translation is CASSYSLGAYEQYF. This rearrangement joins TRBV6-5 to TRBJ2-7, with no clear D. The germline CDR1 and CDR2 sequences are MNHEY and SVGAGI. The CDR3 sequence is 14 residues long. The V gene lost 0 bases and the J gene lost 2 bases, with 8 bases spanning the gap.

The J gene is TRBJ1-2, the V gene TRBV29-1; no clear D gene. With 6 bases removed from V and 8 bases from J, the gap between germline ends came to 19 bases. CDR1 is SQVTM, CDR2 ANQGSEA, per germline. The CDR3 totals 13 residues. The CDR3 bases are TGCAGCGTACTCGAGACGGTGCAAGGAGGCTACACCTTC. Translated, it gives CSVLETVQGGYTF.

This clonotype was picked up a small number of times. The V and J genes are TRBV7-3 and TRBJ1-2; tentatively, D is TRBD1 (6 bases). V lost 0 bases, J lost 6 bases, and 23 bases lay in between. The germline V gene encodes CDR1 SGHTA and CDR2 FQGTGA. This CDR3 spans 18 amino acids. CDR3 in DNA: TGTGCCAGCAGCTTAACCGGGGGGAGGGGGTCGATCATCGATGGCTACACCTTC. This gives the protein CASSLTGGRGSIIDGYTF.

This chain joins TRBV7-3 and TRBJ1-1; 9 bases agree with TRBD1. The CDR3 runs to 15 residues. Germline V gives CDR1 SGHTA, CDR2 FQGTGA. Trimming took 3 bases from V and 5 from J; bases not matched to a gene: 7. The CDR3 sequence: CASSFETGGLTEAFF. The CDR3 region has the DNA TGTGCCAGCAGCTTCGAAACAGGGGGCCTGACTGAAGCTTTCTTT.

The chain combines TRBV14 with TRBJ2-3; D unresolved. Germline V gene sequence: CDR1 SGHDN, CDR2 FVKESK. The CDR3 consists of 16 residues. The V and J ends lost 2 bases and 3 bases respectively, with 15 bases between them. The CDR3 loop reads CASSQLVGYGTDTQYF. The CDR3 bases are TGTGCCAGCAGCCAATTAGTGGGGTATGGGACAGATACGCAGTATTTT. Using reference TRBV14 and TRBJ2-3 for the parts outside the CDR3, the full variable domain is EAGVTQFPSHSVIEKGQTVTLRCDPISGHDNLYWYRRVMGKEIKFLLHFVKESKQDESGMPNNRFLAERTGGTYSTLKVQPAELEDSGVYFCASSQLVGYGTDTQYFGPGTRLTVL.

A few counts support this clonotype. The J gene is TRBJ2-3, the V gene TRBV29-1; TRBD2 matches at 9 bases. V shed 7 bases and J 6 bases; nucleotides not matched to a gene: 17. From germline, CDR1 is SQVTM and CDR2 ANQGSEA. The CDR3 has 16 residues. DNA for the CDR3: TGCAGCGCTACGGGACTAGCTTCGGGTCGGTCCGATACGCAGTATTTT. This translates into CSATGLASGRSDTQYF.

This chain connects TRBV10-1 to TRBJ2-1; 11 bases line up with TRBD2. From germline, CDR1 is WNHNN and CDR2 SYGVQD (reference sequence). The junction had 10 bases not matched to a gene; V was cut back by 2 bases and J by 7 bases. This CDR3 contains 17 residues. The CDR3 loop is CASSEPGTSGSLNEQFF. The CDR3 DNA reads TGCGCCAGCAGTGAGCCTGGTACTAGCGGGAGTCTGAATGAGCAGTTCTTC.

The chain is built from TRBV10-3 and TRBJ2-1; TRBD1 or TRBD2 may be the D gene (6 bases each). CDR3 length equals 14 residues. Looked up from germline, CDR1 is ENHRY and CDR2 is SYGVKD. Trimming removed 6 bases at V and 4 bases at J, with 13 bases between. CDR3 protein: CAISLQGGYNEQFF. DNA for the CDR3: TGTGCCATCAGCCTACAGGGAGGATACAATGAGCAGTTCTTC.